Each of the 29 T cell receptor beta chains below was sequenced from the same sample in a study of blood T cell repertoires in COVID-19. Repertoires were generated with immunoSEQ multiplex PCR, while TCRdb's copy carries only in-frame clones and drops some. The table shows more than 150,000 clones, with 75% to 90% occurring only once. The specimen sequenced was peripheral blood. The receptors stem from a woman between 40 and 55 years old with acute or convalescent COVID-19.

CDR3 sequence (DNA): TGTGCCAGCAGTGCGGTAACTGACAATGAGCAGTTCTTC. Amino acids: CASSAVTDNEQFF. This chain links TRBV4-2 with TRBJ2-1; the D is unclear. The CDR3 covers 13 residues. From germline, CDR1 is LGHNA and CDR2 YNFKEQ. Trimming removed 6 bases at V and 5 bases at J, with 11 bases between.

This clone was counted a single time. The chain recombines TRBV11-1 with TRBJ2-7; 10 positions agree with TRBD1. The CDR3 is 15 residues long. V lost 6 bases to trimming and J lost 0 bases; unmatched junction nucleotides: 5. Per the germline V gene, CDR1 is SGHAT and CDR2 is FQDESV (reference sequence). CDR3 in DNA: TGTGCCAGCAGTCCGGACAGGGGGAGCTCCTACGAGCAGTACTTC. Its translation is CASSPDRGSSYEQYF.

The rearrangement joins TRBV19 to TRBJ2-5, with D tentatively TRBD2 (5 bases). CDR3 size: 16 residues. V was shortened by 5 bases and J by 2 bases, with 18 bases between the two germline ends. Germline CDR1 reads LNHDA; CDR2 reads SQIVND (reference sequence). The CDR3 DNA sequence: TGTGCCAGTAGTTCGCCGGCGGGCACAAGACAAGAGACCCAGTACTTC. Protein sequence: CASSSPAGTRQETQYF.

This CDR3 is CASRGIRGRNTGELFF. For the CDR3, the DNA is TGTGCCAGCCGGGGGATTAGGGGACGAAACACCGGGGAGCTGTTTTTT. The V call is TRBV7-2, the J call TRBJ2-2, with TRBD2 as a possible D gene (6 bases). This CDR3 has 16 amino acids. CDR1 and CDR2 from the germline V gene are SGHTA and FQGNSA. With 8 bases removed from V and 2 bases from J, the gap between germline ends came to 18 bases.

This clone occurred once. The chain combines TRBV7-6 with TRBJ1-6; the match to TRBD1 covers 10 bases. Germline CDR1 and CDR2: SGHVS and FNYEAQ. The CDR3 runs 16 residues. J gave up 5 bases and V 2 bases, and 3 bases lay outside the gene matches. The CDR3 nucleotides are TGTGCCAGCAGCTTAATGGGACAGGGGAATAATTCACCCCTCCACTTT. Its translation is CASSLMGQGNNSPLHF.

The chain joins TRBV7-9 to TRBJ2-4, with 8 bases lining up with TRBD1. The CDR3 spans 15 residues. The V and J ends lost 7 bases and 8 bases, in that order; junction bases with no gene match: 13. Germline loops: CDR1 SEHNR, CDR2 FQNEAQ (reference sequence). The CDR3 spells CASTYGAGGTDIQYF. The CDR3 region has the DNA TGTGCCAGCACTTACGGGGCAGGGGGCACGGACATTCAGTACTTC.

This chain joins TRBV19 and TRBJ1-5; perhaps TRBD1 as D (6 bases). Germline assignment: CDR1 LNHDA and CDR2 SQIVND (reference sequence). V gave up 3 bases and J gave up 6 bases, with 6 bases separating them. The CDR3 has 12 residues. The CDR3 DNA is TGTGCCAGTAGTATCAGGGGTCAGCCCCAGCATTTT. Translated, it gives CASSIRGQPQHF. The full variable domain, its missing parts supplied by reference TRBV19 and TRBJ1-5, is DGGITQSPKYLFRKEGQNVTLSCEQNLNHDAMYWYRQDPGQGLRLIYYSQIVNDFQKGDIAEGYSVSREKKESFPLTVTSAQKNPTAFYLCASSIRGQPQHFGDGTRLSIL.

The V gene is TRBV15, the J gene TRBJ1-4, with 11 bases matching TRBD1. CDR1 and CDR2 from the germline V gene are LNHNV and YYDKDF (reference sequence). CDR3 length: 16 residues. The trim removed 5 bases at V and 0 bases at J, leaving 2 bases unmatched. The DNA for the CDR3 is TGTGCCACCAGCCAGGGACAGGGGGCAACTAATGAAAAACTGTTTTTT. As protein: CATSQGQGATNEKLFF.

The V call is TRBV19, the J call TRBJ2-5; 13 bases match TRBD2. Germline V lookup: CDR1 LNHDA, CDR2 SQIVND (reference sequence). CDR3 length equals 15 residues. V gave up 1 base and J gave up 4 bases; unmatched junction bases: 0. The CDR3 is CASSIGLAGGETQYF. The CDR3 nucleotides read TGTGCCAGTAGTATAGGACTAGCGGGAGGAGAGACCCAGTACTTC.

Worth noting for this clone: Other nucleotide sequences in the sample specify the same CDR3. The chain employs TRBV5-1 and TRBJ1-1; D might be TRBD1 (5 bases). Looked up from germline, CDR1 is SGHRS and CDR2 is YFSETQ. The ends were cut back, 4 bases at V and 1 base at J, with 8 bases in the middle. This CDR3 region has 13 residues. CDR3 loop: CASSPQGNTEAFF. CDR3 sequence (DNA): TGCGCCAGCAGCCCTCAGGGGAACACTGAAGCTTTCTTT.

Note on this clone: Other DNA sequences in this sample translate to the same CDR3. The V and J genes are TRBV27 and TRBJ1-1, with 8 bases matching TRBD1. Losses at the gene ends were 5 bases for V and 5 bases for J; bases not matched to a gene: 7. The CDR3 has 14 amino acids. Germline CDR1 and CDR2: MNHEY and SMNVEV (reference sequence). CDR3 DNA: TGTGCCAGCAGTCTAGGACAGGGTAATACTGAAGCTTTCTTT. Amino acids: CASSLGQGNTEAFF.

The rearrangement uses TRBV28 and TRBJ2-7, with 8 bases fitting TRBD2. The germline gives CDR1 MDHEN, CDR2 SYDVKM. Germline trimming cut 5 bases from V and 4 bases from J; bases unmatched to any gene: 13. CDR3 length: 16 residues. The CDR3 DNA follows: TGTGCCAGCAGTAATACTCCGGGACTAGGACAGTACGAGCAGTACTTC. Translating it yields CASSNTPGLGQYEQYF.

The CDR3 loop is CASSQGGQAASYEQYF. The CDR3 bases are TGCGCCAGCAGCCAAGGGGGACAGGCAGCCTCCTACGAGCAGTACTTC. The V and J genes are TRBV4-1 and TRBJ2-7, with 8 bases lining up with TRBD1. CDR3 length: 16 amino acids. From germline, CDR1 is MGHRA and CDR2 YSYEKL. V gave up 1 base and J gave up 0 bases; unmatched junction bases: 5.

The chain employs TRBV28 and TRBJ2-1; TRBD2 agrees at 9 bases. CDR3 size: 17 residues. Germline V gene lookup returns CDR1 MDHEN and CDR2 SYDVKM. V was clipped by 3 bases and J by 10 bases; unmatched bases: 16. The CDR3 nucleotides are TGTGCCAGCAGTTTTGTAGGGAGGCGGGGGGGTTCCAAGGAGCAGTTCTTC. Its translation: CASSFVGRRGGSKEQFF.

J is TRBJ2-1 and V is TRBV2; possibly TRBD1 for D (6 bases). Germline V gene lookup returns CDR1 SNHLY and CDR2 FYNNEI. Deletions cut 3 bases from V and 0 bases from J, with 18 bases between. The CDR3 length is 18 residues. CDR3 loop: CASSEGALGTSSYNEQFF. The CDR3 coding sequence is TGTGCCAGCAGTGAGGGGGCTCTTGGTACGAGCTCCTACAATGAGCAGTTCTTC.

In nucleotides, the CDR3 is TGTGCCAGCAGTTTAAGGGAGGGTAACCAAGAGACCCAGTACTTC. Translated: CASSLREGNQETQYF. The chain uses TRBV27 and TRBJ2-5; 7 bases map to TRBD2. Looked up from germline, CDR1 is MNHEY and CDR2 is SMNVEV (reference sequence). With V trimmed by 2 bases and J by 0 bases, 3 bases remained unmatched. The CDR3 is 15 amino acids.

This clone appeared a single time. The V and J genes are TRBV20-1 and TRBJ2-3; the D gene is possibly TRBD2 (6 bases). V was pared by 3 bases and J by 3 bases, with 10 bases between. Germline V gives CDR1 DFQATT, CDR2 SNEGSKA (reference sequence). The length of the CDR3 is 13 residues. CDR3 sequence (DNA): TGCAGTGCTAGTCTTGCGGGGACAGATACGCAGTATTTT. Amino acid sequence: CSASLAGTDTQYF.

This CDR3 is CASSGTAGVSTGELFF. CDR3 DNA: TGTGCCAGCAGTGGGACAGCGGGAGTTTCTACCGGGGAGCTGTTTTTT. The chain joins TRBV6-4 to TRBJ2-2; TRBD2 matches at 8 bases. There are 16 residues in the CDR3. After removal of 4 bases from V and 5 bases from J, the junction contained 9 bases not matched to a gene. Germline assignment: CDR1 MRHNA and CDR2 SNTAGT.

The rearrangement uses TRBV12-3 or TRBV12-4 and TRBJ1-1; maybe TRBD1 (6 bases). This CDR3 is 13 amino acids long. Trimming took 6 bases from V and 6 from J, leaving 14 bases between them. CDR3 coding DNA: TGTGCCAGCAGACGATTACCAGGGGCTGAAGCTTTCTTT. It encodes CASRRLPGAEAFF.

This rearrangement joins TRBV9 to TRBJ2-6, with 9 bases aligning to TRBD1. J gave up 2 bases and V 3 bases, and 12 bases lay outside the gene matches. Germline CDR1 is SGDLS and CDR2 is YYNGEE. The CDR3 extends over 19 amino acids. CDR3 sequence (DNA): TGTGCCAGCAGCGCAAACCGGGACAGGGCTAAAACTGGGGCCAACGTCCTGACTTTC. Encoded protein: CASSANRDRAKTGANVLTF.

This chain links TRBV5-6 with TRBJ2-3, with a tentative D call TRBD1 (5 bases). Looked up from germline, CDR1 is SGHDT and CDR2 is YYEEEE. This CDR3 comprises 15 residues. The V and J ends lost 1 base and 6 bases respectively, with 15 bases between them. In nucleotides, the CDR3 is TGTGCCAGCAGCTTGATTTCTACCAAGGGGGATACGCAGTATTTT. It codes for CASSLISTKGDTQYF.

The chain has TRBV4-1 and TRBJ2-2, with a weak D call TRBD1 (6 bases). The CDR3 totals 16 residues. In germline, CDR1 is MGHRA, CDR2 YSYEKL. Trimming pared 0 bases from V and 5 bases from J, leaving 13 bases between. The CDR3 DNA is TGCGCCAGCAGCCAAGATCTTGGGACACTTACCGGGGAGCTGTTTTTT. This codes for CASSQDLGTLTGELFF.

This chain connects TRBV5-1 to TRBJ1-5, with unresolved D. The CDR3 totals 14 residues. V was trimmed by 7 bases and J by 3 bases, leaving 14 bases between them. Per germline, CDR1 SGHRS and CDR2 YFSETQ. DNA of the CDR3: TGCGCCAGCCACGTCGTTTGGCCCAATCAGCCCCAGCATTTT. Residues: CASHVVWPNQPQHF.

DNA of the CDR3: TGCGCCAGCAGTGAGTCCGTAGCGGGGGGGATGAGCTCCTACAATGAGCAGTTCTTC. Translation: CASSESVAGGMSSYNEQFF. The chain carries TRBV10-1 and TRBJ2-1, with 11 bases that match TRBD2. This CDR3 has 19 amino acids. V dropped 0 bases and J dropped 0; count of bases not matched to a gene: 7. CDR1 and CDR2 (germline): WNHNN, SYGVQD (reference sequence).

The CDR3 here is CASMSQGDFNYGYTF. The CDR3 DNA reads as TGTGCCAGTATGTCCCAGGGGGATTTTAACTATGGCTACACCTTC. The V gene is TRBV19, the J gene TRBJ1-2; 7 bases fit TRBD1. The CDR3 loop spans 15 amino acids. The germline CDR1 and CDR2 sequences are LNHDA and SQIVND (reference sequence). V was pared by 7 bases and J by 1 base, with 9 bases of the junction left unmatched.

The chain recombines TRBV6-5 with TRBJ2-1; 14 nucleotides match TRBD2. The V gene end was trimmed by 5 bases and the J gene end by 7 bases; junction bases not matched to a gene: 4. The germline V gene has CDR1 MNHEY and CDR2 SVGAGI. The CDR3 loop spans 15 amino acids. The CDR3 loop is CASSIRTSGGNEQFF. The CDR3 nucleotides are TGTGCCAGCAGTATTCGGACTAGCGGGGGGAATGAGCAGTTCTTC.

CDR3 sequence reads: CASSLVGSGRGSPLHF. CDR3 DNA: TGTGCCAGCAGCTTAGTCGGTTCTGGCAGGGGTTCACCCCTCCACTTT. The chain couples TRBV7-8 to TRBJ1-6; D might be TRBD1 (6 bases). Germline assignment: CDR1 SGHVS and CDR2 FQNEAQ. This CDR3 spans 16 amino acids. Between the trimmed V and J ends, which lost 1 base and 9 bases, there was a span of 16 bases.

The V and J genes are TRBV9 and TRBJ2-2; a possible D gene is TRBD1 (7 bases). CDR3 length equals 15 residues. V was trimmed by 3 bases and J by 5 bases, leaving 14 bases between them. Per germline, CDR1 SGDLS and CDR2 YYNGEE. CDR3 sequence: CASSAEGTETGELFF. CDR3 DNA sequence: TGTGCCAGCAGCGCGGAGGGGACAGAGACCGGGGAGCTGTTTTTT. The whole variable domain, remainder taken from reference TRBV9 and TRBJ2-2, is DSGVTQTPKHLITATGQRVTLRCSPRSGDLSVYWYQQSLDQGLQFLIQYYNGEERAKGNILERFSAQQFPDLHSELNLSSLELGDSALYFCASSAEGTETGELFFGEGSRLTVL.

The chain joins TRBV2 to TRBJ2-5, with a tentative D call TRBD2 (6 bases). The CDR3 length is 15 residues. Trimming removed 7 bases at V and 1 base at J, with 16 bases between. The germline V gene has CDR1 SNHLY and CDR2 FYNNEI. The CDR3 reads CASTVGLKSQETQYF. CDR3 in DNA: TGTGCCAGCACTGTGGGACTGAAGAGCCAAGAGACCCAGTACTTC.